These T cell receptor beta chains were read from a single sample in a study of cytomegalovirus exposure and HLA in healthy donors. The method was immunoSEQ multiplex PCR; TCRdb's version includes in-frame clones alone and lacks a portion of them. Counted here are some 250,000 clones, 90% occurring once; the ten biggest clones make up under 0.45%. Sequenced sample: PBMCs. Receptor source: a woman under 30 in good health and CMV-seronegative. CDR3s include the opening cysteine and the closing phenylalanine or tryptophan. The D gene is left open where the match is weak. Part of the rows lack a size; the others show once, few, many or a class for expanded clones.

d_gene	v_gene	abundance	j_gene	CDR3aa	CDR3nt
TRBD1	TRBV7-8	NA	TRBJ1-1	CASSPTNRGRTEAFF	TGTGCCAGCAGCCCGACAAACAGGGGGAGAACTGAAGCTTTCTTT
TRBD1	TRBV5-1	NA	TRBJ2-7	CASSLMTGASYEQYF	TGCGCCAGCAGCTTGATGACAGGGGCGAGCTACGAGCAGTACTTC
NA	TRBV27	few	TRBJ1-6	CASTTQGNSGLHF	TGTGCCAGCACTACCCAGGGGAATTCAGGACTCCACTTT
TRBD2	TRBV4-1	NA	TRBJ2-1	CASSQPGASGGPYNEQFF	TGCGCCAGCAGCCAACCAGGCGCTAGCGGGGGGCCCTACAATGAGCAGTTCTTC
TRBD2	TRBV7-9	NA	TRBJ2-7	CASSFWRGGHSYEQYF	TGTGCCAGCAGCTTTTGGCGGGGGGGCCACTCCTACGAGCAGTACTTC
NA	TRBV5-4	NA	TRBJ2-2	CATRGGVTGELFF	TGTGCCACTCGAGGGGGTGTAACCGGGGAGCTGTTTTTT
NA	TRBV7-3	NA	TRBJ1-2	CASSPRGGVPNYGYTF	TGTGCCAGCAGCCCCCGTGGAGGGGTCCCTAACTATGGCTACACCTTC
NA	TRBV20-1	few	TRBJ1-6	CSARDRRGGHF	TGCAGTGCTAGAGATCGTAGGGGCGGCCACTTT
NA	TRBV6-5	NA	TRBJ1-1	CASSPGNTEAFF	TGTGCCAGCAGCCCCGGGAACACTGAAGCTTTCTTT
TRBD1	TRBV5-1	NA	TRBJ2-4	CASSYASGTGGTYLAKNIQYF	TGCGCCAGCAGCTATGCCTCCGGGACAGGGGGCACATATCTAGCCAAAAACATTCAGTACTTC
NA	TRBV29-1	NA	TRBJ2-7	CSVSSGESYEQYF	TGCAGCGTTTCTTCGGGGGAGTCCTACGAGCAGTACTTC
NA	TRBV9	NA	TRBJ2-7	CASSVGGKGYEQYF	TGTGCCAGCAGCGTAGGCGGAAAGGGGTACGAGCAGTACTTC
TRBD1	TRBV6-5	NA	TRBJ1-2	CASSQDRGDGYTF	TGTGCCAGCAGTCAGGACAGGGGCGATGGCTACACCTTC
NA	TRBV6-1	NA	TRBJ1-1	CASSVSAVGWTEAFF	TGTGCCAGCAGTGTATCCGCAGTCGGGTGGACTGAAGCTTTCTTT
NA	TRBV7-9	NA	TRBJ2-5	CASSFLGRQDEETQYF	TGTGCCAGCAGCTTTTTAGGAAGACAGGATGAAGAGACCCAGTACTTC
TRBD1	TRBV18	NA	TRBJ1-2	CASSPTGTGDYGYTF	TGTGCCAGCTCACCGACCGGGACAGGGGACTATGGCTACACCTTC
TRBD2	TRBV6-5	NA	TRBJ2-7	CASSQGLAAYEQYF	TGTGCCAGCAGCCAAGGACTAGCGGCCTACGAGCAGTACTTC
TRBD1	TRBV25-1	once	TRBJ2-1	CASWDREAHSGNEQFF	TGTGCCAGCTGGGACAGGGAAGCTCACAGCGGGAATGAGCAGTTCTTC
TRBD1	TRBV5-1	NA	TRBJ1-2	CASSLGQGGYTF	TGCGCCAGCAGCTTGGGACAGGGCGGCTACACCTTC
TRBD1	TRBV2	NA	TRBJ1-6	CASSPNRGSSSPLHF	TGTGCCAGCAGTCCTAACAGGGGGAGCAGTTCACCCCTCCACTTT
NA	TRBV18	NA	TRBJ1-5	CASSQGNQPQHF	TGTGCCAGCTCACAGGGGAATCAGCCCCAGCATTTT
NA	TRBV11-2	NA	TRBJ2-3	CASRNFIGTDTQYF	TGTGCCAGCAGAAACTTTATTGGCACAGATACGCAGTATTTT
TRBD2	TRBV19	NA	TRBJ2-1	CASSIPLAGGGYNEQFF	TGTGCCAGTAGTATTCCACTAGCGGGGGGAGGCTACAATGAGCAGTTCTTC
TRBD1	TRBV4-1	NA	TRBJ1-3	CASSRDRGSGNTIYF	TGCGCCAGCAGCCGCGACAGGGGCTCTGGAAACACCATATATTTT
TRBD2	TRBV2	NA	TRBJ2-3	CASSEQAGGPDTQYF	TGTGCCAGCAGTGAACAAGCGGGGGGCCCAGATACGCAGTATTTT
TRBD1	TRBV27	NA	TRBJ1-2	CASSPLPGQGGYGYTF	TGTGCCAGCAGCCCACTGCCGGGACAGGGTGGCTATGGCTACACCTTC
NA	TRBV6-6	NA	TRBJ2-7	CASSSSDRGGYEQYF	TGTGCCAGCAGTTCGTCCGACAGAGGGGGCTACGAGCAGTACTTC
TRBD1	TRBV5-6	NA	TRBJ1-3	CASSSGTASSGNTIYF	TGTGCCAGCAGCTCCGGGACAGCCAGCTCTGGAAACACCATATATTTT
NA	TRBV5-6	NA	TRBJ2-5	CASSLVAVQETQYF	TGTGCCAGCAGCTTGGTGGCAGTTCAAGAGACCCAGTACTTC
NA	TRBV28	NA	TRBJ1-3	CASSLFTSSGNTIYF	TGTGCCAGCAGTTTATTCACAAGCTCTGGAAACACCATATATTTT
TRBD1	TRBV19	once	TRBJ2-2	CASSIQGAQAGELFF	TGTGCCAGTAGTATCCAGGGGGCGCAGGCCGGGGAGCTGTTTTTT
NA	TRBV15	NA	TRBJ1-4	CATSRGGTTNEKLFF	TGTGCCACCAGCAGAGGAGGTACAACTAATGAAAAACTGTTTTTT
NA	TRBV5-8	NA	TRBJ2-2	CASSRVGELFF	TGTGCCAGCAGCCGGGTAGGGGAGCTGTTTTTT
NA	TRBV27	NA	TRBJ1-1	CASSLSSGKSTEAFF	TGTGCCAGCAGTTTATCATCCGGGAAGAGCACTGAAGCTTTCTTT
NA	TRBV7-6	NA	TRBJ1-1	CASSKGLMNTEAFF	TGTGCCAGCAGCAAGGGACTGATGAACACTGAAGCTTTCTTT